Many counts were recorded for the clone carrying this TCR beta chain. Its cognate antigen is unknown. The data originate from a study of T cells in Graves' hyperthyroidism and ophthalmopathy. Inclusion characteristics of ophthalmopathy patients comprised a Clinical Activity Score of at least 3, a NOSPECS grade of at least 4, and duration under 3 months. It was RNA transcripts that yielded the amplified TCR beta CDR3 regions. First-round RT-PCR with HTBI primers amplified the TCR CDR3 region. In TCRdb, the multiplex PCR reads were re-called with MiXCR into one record per CDR3 protein. The sample lists 410,000 or so distinct CDR3 sequences, roughly 14% occurring once. General observations from the study: Ophthalmopathy was identified by the model a median about 6.8 months ahead of onset. Most thyroid clonotypes expanded above 0.001 were also detected in blood.

CDR3 length: 12 residues. V was clipped by 6 bases and J by 3 bases, with 10 bases between them. Per the germline V gene, CDR1 is SGHDT and CDR2 is YYEEEE. The chain joins TRBV5-6 to TRBJ2-7; D perhaps matches TRBD1 (6 bases). This clonotype was obtained from a man between 18 and 29 years old with Graves' ophthalmopathy. Sequenced material: blood. CDR3 in DNA: TGTGCCAGCACCACAGGGAACTACGAGCAGTACTTC. Its translation is CASTTGNYEQYF.